The 19 T cell receptor beta chains in this list originate from one sample, sequenced in a study of blood T cell repertoires in COVID-19. Sequencing used immunoSEQ multiplex PCR; TCRdb keeps in-frame clones, though not all of them. The table has about 82,000 clones, about 80% seen once. The sample comprised peripheral blood. The receptors here all came from a woman aged 40 to 50 with active or convalescent COVID-19.

CDR3 DNA sequence: TGTGCCAGCAGTTCTGGAGATCTATTCACAGATACGCAGTATTTT. Translation gives CASSSGDLFTDTQYF. The chain has TRBV6-5 and TRBJ2-3, with D unresolved. The germline V gene has CDR1 MNHEY and CDR2 SVGAGI. The ends were cut back, 4 bases at V and 2 bases at J, with 13 bases in the middle. This CDR3 is built from 15 residues.

This clone showed up just once. The V gene is TRBV19, the J gene TRBJ1-6; possible D gene TRBD1, 5 bases. The CDR3 runs to 14 residues. Germline lookup yields CDR1 LNHDA and CDR2 SQIVND (reference sequence). V was pared by 6 bases and J by 13 bases, with 19 bases between. The CDR3 bases are TGTGCCAGTAGCACACAGGCGCGGGAAGCGCCCCTCCACTTT. It yields the protein CASSTQAREAPLHF.

This clone ranks as medium-sized. V gene TRBV3-1 (or the pseudogene TRBV3-2) combines with J gene TRBJ2-7; maybe TRBD2 (6 bases). The CDR3 is 13 amino acids. V lost 4 bases and J 3 bases, leaving 10 bases between the germline ends. Germline loops: CDR1 LGHDT, CDR2 YNNKEL (reference sequence). This CDR3 reads CASSRGRGYEQYF. The DNA of the CDR3 is TGTGCCAGCAGCCGCGGGCGGGGCTACGAGCAGTACTTC.

The rearrangement uses TRBV7-3 and TRBJ2-7; perhaps TRBD2 as D (6 bases). Trimming took off 0 bases at V and 6 bases at J, with 9 bases between the two ends. The CDR3 runs to 13 residues. Germline loops: CDR1 SGHTA, CDR2 FQGTGA. The DNA for the CDR3 is TGTGCCAGCAGCTTAACGTTCGGGGGCGAGCAGTACTTC. It encodes CASSLTFGGEQYF.

The chain couples TRBV5-1 to TRBJ2-1, with a possible D match to TRBD1 (6 bases). This CDR3 region has 14 residues. Per germline, CDR1 SGHRS and CDR2 YFSETQ. Trimming removed 4 bases at V and 3 bases at J, with 11 bases between. CDR3 DNA: TGCGCCAGCAGCGCCGGGACACTCTACAATGAGCAGTTCTTC. This gives the protein CASSAGTLYNEQFF.

CDR3 bases: TGTGCCAGCAGCTTCGGTAGACAGACTTTCTATAATTCACCCCTCCACTTT. Translating it yields CASSFGRQTFYNSPLHF. The chain is built from TRBV5-6 and TRBJ1-6; D is possibly TRBD1 (5 bases). The germline CDR1 and CDR2 sequences are SGHDT and YYEEEE. The CDR3 is 17 residues long. The germline V and J ends were trimmed by 2 bases and 3 bases, with 15 bases remaining between them.

The V gene is TRBV3-1 (or the pseudogene TRBV3-2), the J gene TRBJ1-1, with a tentative D call TRBD1 (5 bases). V lost 6 bases and J lost 4, with 9 bases in between. The CDR3 consists of 12 residues. CDR1 is LGHDT, CDR2 YNNKEL, per germline (reference sequence). The CDR3 nucleotides read TGTGCCAGCAGACAGGTAGGCACTGAAGCTTTCTTT. This sequence encodes CASRQVGTEAFF.

The V and J genes are TRBV15 and TRBJ2-1; tentatively, D is TRBD2 (6 bases). V lost 3 bases and J 8 bases, leaving 11 bases between the germline ends. The CDR3 contains 13 residues. In germline, CDR1 is LNHNV, CDR2 YYDKDF (reference sequence). The CDR3 coding sequence is TGTGCCACCAGCAGTAGACTAGTGCATGAGCAGTTCTTC. Amino acid sequence: CATSSRLVHEQFF. The full variable domain, in which reference TRBV15 and TRBJ2-1 provide the parts outside the CDR3, is DAMVIQNPRYQVTQFGKPVTLSCSQTLNHNVMYWYQQKSSQAPKLLFHYYDKDFNNEADTPDNFQSRRPNTSFCFLDIRSPGLGDTAMYLCATSSRLVHEQFFGPGTRLTVL.

CDR3 region: CATSERRDRGQTQYF. CDR3 coding DNA: TGTGCCACCAGTGAACGCCGGGACAGGGGGCAAACCCAGTACTTC. V is TRBV24-1 and J is TRBJ2-5; 12 nucleotides match TRBD1. The junction had 7 bases not matched to a gene; V was cut back by 4 bases and J by 8 bases. The CDR3 totals 15 residues. Looked up from germline, CDR1 is KGHDR and CDR2 is SFDVKD.

V is TRBV3-1 (or the pseudogene TRBV3-2) and J is TRBJ2-3; D unresolved. Per the germline V gene, CDR1 is LGHDT and CDR2 is YNNKEL (reference sequence). V lost 1 base and J lost 4, with 6 bases in between. The CDR3 length is 13 residues. The CDR3 coding sequence is TGTGCCAGCAGCCAAGTCCCATCAGATACGCAGTATTTT. Translating it yields CASSQVPSDTQYF.

The V call is TRBV4-1, the J call TRBJ2-7, with D tentatively TRBD1 (9 bases). The CDR3 extends over 16 amino acids. V lost 0 bases and J 7 bases, leaving 19 bases between the germline ends. Germline values: CDR1 MGHRA, CDR2 YSYEKL. The chain's CDR3 is CASSQEKGTGTREQYF. DNA for the CDR3: TGCGCCAGCAGCCAAGAAAAGGGGACAGGGACTAGGGAGCAGTACTTC.

This clone appeared once. J is TRBJ2-5 and V is TRBV3-1 (or the pseudogene TRBV3-2); possibly TRBD2 for D (7 bases). Per the germline V gene, CDR1 is LGHDT and CDR2 is YNNKEL (reference sequence). The CDR3 totals 16 residues. V lost 8 bases, J lost 7 bases, and 26 bases lay in between. This CDR3 reads CASYNTPGGDGGTQYF. CDR3 coding DNA: TGTGCCAGCTACAACACCCCGGGGGGCGATGGGGGGACCCAGTACTTC.

This chain links TRBV5-4 with TRBJ1-2; TRBD1 aligns across 7 bases. V lost 0 bases and J lost 8; bases outside the gene matches: 4. This CDR3 is 13 amino acids long. CDR1 is SGHNT, CDR2 YYREEE, per germline (reference sequence). The DNA for the CDR3 is TGTGCCAGCAGCTTGGCCGAAGGGGGCGGCTACACCTTC. As protein: CASSLAEGGGYTF. Supplemented by reference TRBV5-4 and TRBJ1-2, the full variable domain reads ETGVTQSPTHLIKTRGQQVTLRCSSQSGHNTVSWYQQALGQGPQFIFQYYREEENGRGNFPPRFSGLQFPNYSSELNVNALELDDSALYLCASSLAEGGGYTFGSGTRLTVV.

A few counts support this clone. The gene calls are TRBV5-1 and TRBJ2-2; 7 positions agree with TRBD1. Trimming at V came to 4 bases and at J to 9 bases, leaving 18 bases not matched to a gene. Germline V gene lookup returns CDR1 SGHRS and CDR2 YFSETQ. There are 17 residues in the CDR3. Here the CDR3 reads CASSEKYRGVGARELFF. CDR3 nucleotide sequence: TGCGCCAGCAGCGAAAAATACAGGGGAGTAGGAGCGAGGGAGCTGTTTTTT.

The chain is built from TRBV27 and TRBJ1-2; no clear D. Looked up from germline, CDR1 is MNHEY and CDR2 is SMNVEV (reference sequence). Trimming took 3 bases from V and 4 from J, leaving 12 bases between them. This CDR3 region has 14 residues. DNA of the CDR3: TGTGCCAGCAGTTTGGGCAGGTATATCTATGGCTACACCTTC. This codes for CASSLGRYIYGYTF.

This clone has at least ten counts. CDR3 nucleotide sequence: TGTGCCAGCAGCCCTGCAGCCGGAGCTAACTATGGCTACACCTTC. It specifies CASSPAAGANYGYTF. The V call is TRBV3-1 (or the pseudogene TRBV3-2), the J call TRBJ1-2; D ambiguous. The CDR3 loop spans 15 amino acids. The germline gives CDR1 LGHDT, CDR2 YNNKEL (reference sequence). Trimming left V 4 bases short and J 0 bases short, with 12 bases between.

This clone has just a few counts. V gene TRBV7-8 combines with J gene TRBJ1-1, with D perhaps matching TRBD1 (5 bases). V was pared by 3 bases and J by 1 base, with 6 bases between. Germline V CDR1 and CDR2: SGHVS, FQNEAQ. CDR3 length equals 13 residues. As DNA, the CDR3 is TGTGCCAGCAGCTTGACAGAGAACACTGAAGCTTTCTTT. Translating it yields CASSLTENTEAFF.

This clone was counted only a few times. V is TRBV30 and J is TRBJ1-4; D might be TRBD1 (5 bases). Germline lookup yields CDR1 GTSNPN and CDR2 SVGIG (reference sequence). Trimming left V 0 bases short and J 8 bases short, with 16 bases between. The CDR3 is 15 amino acids. This chain's CDR3 is CAWSVFGQGEEKLFF. DNA of the CDR3: TGTGCCTGGAGTGTTTTCGGGCAGGGTGAAGAAAAACTGTTTTTT.

The gene calls are TRBV12-5 and TRBJ2-1; weak D call: TRBD2 (7 bases). From germline, CDR1 is LGHNT and CDR2 FRNRAP. Trimming shortened V by 3 bases and J by 9 bases, and 15 bases separated the two germline ends. The CDR3 has 14 amino acids. In DNA form, the CDR3 reads TGTGCTAGTGGTTTAGGGGGGGGTACGCTTGAGCAGTTCTTC. Translating it yields CASGLGGGTLEQFF.